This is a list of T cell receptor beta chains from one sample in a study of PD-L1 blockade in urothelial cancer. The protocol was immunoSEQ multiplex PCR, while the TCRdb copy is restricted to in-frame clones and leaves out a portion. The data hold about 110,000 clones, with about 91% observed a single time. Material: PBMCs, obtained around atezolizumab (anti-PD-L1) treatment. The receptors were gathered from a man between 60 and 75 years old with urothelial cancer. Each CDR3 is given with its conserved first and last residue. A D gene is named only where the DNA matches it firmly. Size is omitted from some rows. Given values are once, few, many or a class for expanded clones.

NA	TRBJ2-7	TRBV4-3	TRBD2	TGCGCCAGCAGCCAAGCAGCCCTTATCGCGGGAGGGTCTTTTCCCTACGAGCAGTACTTC	CASSQAALIAGGSFPYEQYF
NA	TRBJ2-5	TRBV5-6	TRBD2	TGTGCCAGCAGCCTCCGGCTAGCGGGGTTCTTAGTAGAGACCCAGTACTTC	CASSLRLAGFLVETQYF
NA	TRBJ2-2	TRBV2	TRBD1	TGTGCCAGCAGCGTGGGACAGGTCACCGGGGAGCTGTTTTTT	CASSVGQVTGELFF
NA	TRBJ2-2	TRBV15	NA	TGTGCCACCAGCAGAGATCGGATTGGCGGGTCGGGCACCGGGGAGCTGTTTTTT	CATSRDRIGGSGTGELFF
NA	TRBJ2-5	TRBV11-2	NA	TGTGCCAGCAGCGGGGGACTTAAAGAGACCCAGTACTTC	CASSGGLKETQYF
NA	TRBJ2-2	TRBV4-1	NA	TGCGCCAGCACCTACAGGGAAGGAAGAACCGGGGAGCTGTTTTTT	CASTYREGRTGELFF
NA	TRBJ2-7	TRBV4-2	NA	TGTGCCAGCAGCCAACTCGGGATGGACTACGAGCAGTACTTC	CASSQLGMDYEQYF
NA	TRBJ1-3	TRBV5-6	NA	TGTGCCAGCAGCTTGCCAGGGCAAGGAAACACCATATATTTT	CASSLPGQGNTIYF
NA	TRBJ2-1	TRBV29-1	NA	TGCAGCGTGGGGGCCTGGGCGTCTGGGAATGAGCAGTTCTTC	CSVGAWASGNEQFF
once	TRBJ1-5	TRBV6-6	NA	TGTGCCAGCAGTTACGGACTGGATCAGCCCCAGCATTTT	CASSYGLDQPQHF
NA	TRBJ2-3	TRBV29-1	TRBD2	TGCAGCGGGCTTAGCGGGACTTCCGACGATACGCAGTATTTT	CSGLSGTSDDTQYF
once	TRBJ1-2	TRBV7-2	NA	TGTGCCAGCAGCTTAGGGGGGGGGTATGGCTACACCTTC	CASSLGGGYGYTF
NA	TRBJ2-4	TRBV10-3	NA	TGTGCCATCAGTGAGTCCGGGGGACAGAAAAACATTCAGTACTTC	CAISESGGQKNIQYF
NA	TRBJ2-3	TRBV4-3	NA	TGCGCCAGCAGCCAAGATCGGCTAGCCGGAGCTATTTCAGATACGCAGTATTTT	CASSQDRLAGAISDTQYF
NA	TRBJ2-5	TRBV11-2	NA	TGTGCCAGCAGCTTGATTTTAGACTACTACAAAGAGACCCAGTACTTC	CASSLILDYYKETQYF
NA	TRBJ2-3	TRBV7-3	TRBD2	TGTGCCAGCAGCTTACTAGCGGGAGTTGATACGCAGTATTTT	CASSLLAGVDTQYF
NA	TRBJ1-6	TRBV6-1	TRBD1	TGTGCCAGCAGTGAATCCCAGACAGGGGGTTGGAACTCACCCCTCCACTTT	CASSESQTGGWNSPLHF
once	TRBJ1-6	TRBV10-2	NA	TGCGCCAGCAGGCGGAGGGACTATAATTCACCCCTCCACTTT	CASRRRDYNSPLHF